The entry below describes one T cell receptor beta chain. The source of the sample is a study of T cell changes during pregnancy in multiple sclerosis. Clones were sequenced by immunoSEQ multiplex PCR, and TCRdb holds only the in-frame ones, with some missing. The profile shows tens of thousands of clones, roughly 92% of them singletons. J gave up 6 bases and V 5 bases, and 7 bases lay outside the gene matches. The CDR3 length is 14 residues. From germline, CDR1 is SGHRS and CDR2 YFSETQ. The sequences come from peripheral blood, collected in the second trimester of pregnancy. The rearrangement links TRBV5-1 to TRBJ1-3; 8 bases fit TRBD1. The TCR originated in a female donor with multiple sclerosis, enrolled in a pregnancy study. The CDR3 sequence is CASSRRQGANTIYF. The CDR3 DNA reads TGCGCCAGCAGTCGGCGCCAGGGGGCAAACACCATATATTTT.